These 21 T cell receptor beta chains were all obtained from the same sample, sequenced in a study of CD8+ T cells in alopecia areata. Isolated RNA was reverse transcribed into cDNA used as the sequencing template. The assay was immunoSEQ multiplex PCR, and TCRdb's table has in-frame clones only and misses some. The sample consists of 150,000 to 200,000 clones, approximately 50% of them appearing once. As for treatment: oral pan-JAK inhibitor, 5-10 mg twice daily. The specimen comprised CD8+ T cells sorted from blood, sampled at roughly week 53, from a patient treated with tofacitinib. The receptors stem from a human donor with alopecia areata.

The chain links TRBV6-5 to TRBJ2-6; D gene ambiguous. The V end was cut by 6 bases, the J end by 0 bases, with 6 bases between. This CDR3 contains 14 residues. Germline CDR1 is MNHEY and CDR2 is SVGAGI. CDR3 region: CASSNSSGANVLTF. Here the CDR3 DNA reads TGTGCCAGCAGCAACAGCTCTGGGGCCAACGTCCTGACTTTC.

The gene calls are TRBV5-1 and TRBJ1-1, with D possibly matching TRBD1 (5 bases). Germline CDR1 is SGHRS and CDR2 is YFSETQ. The V gene lost 0 bases and the J gene lost 4 bases, with 7 bases spanning the gap. The CDR3 spans 13 residues. For the CDR3, the DNA is TGCGCCAGCAGCTTGGAGGGGACCACTGAAGCTTTCTTT. Translation: CASSLEGTTEAFF. The variable domain in full, completed from reference TRBV5-1 and TRBJ1-1, reads KAGVTQTPRYLIKTRGQQVTLSCSPISGHRSVSWYQQTPGQGLQFLFEYFSETQRNKGNFPGRFSGRQFSNSRSEMNVSTLELGDSALYLCASSLEGTTEAFFGQGTRLTVV.

The CDR3 sequence: CATSREGLGLVSETQYF. CDR3 nucleotides: TGTGCCACCAGCAGAGAGGGACTAGGATTAGTCTCCGAGACCCAGTACTTC. The J gene is TRBJ2-5, the V gene TRBV15; TRBD2 agrees at 8 bases. Germline V gives CDR1 LNHNV, CDR2 YYDKDF (reference sequence). This CDR3 region has 17 residues. Unmatched junction bases numbered 11, after V lost 0 bases and J lost 5 bases.

The chain carries TRBV4-3 and TRBJ2-5; D not resolved. The CDR3 is 13 amino acids. The V gene lost 0 bases and the J gene lost 5 bases, with 7 bases spanning the gap. CDR1 is LGHNA, CDR2 YSLEER, per germline. This CDR3 is CASSQDPAETQYF. For the CDR3, the DNA is TGCGCCAGCAGCCAAGATCCGGCGGAGACCCAGTACTTC.

This chain links TRBV9 with TRBJ2-3; 8 bases fit TRBD2. The germline V gene has CDR1 SGDLS and CDR2 YYNGEE. CDR3 size: 17 residues. With V trimmed by 4 bases and J by 2 bases, 12 bases remained unmatched. The CDR3 region is CASSKSGTRGNTDTQYF. The CDR3 DNA follows: TGTGCCAGCAGCAAGTCCGGGACTAGGGGGAACACAGATACGCAGTATTTT.

The chain combines TRBV6-5 with TRBJ1-5; D remains unclear. In germline, CDR1 is MNHEY, CDR2 SVGAGI. The CDR3 has 16 residues. V lost 2 bases to trimming and J lost 0 bases, with 11 bases between them. DNA for the CDR3: TGTGCCAGCAGTTACGGCGGCCGGTATAGCAATCAGCCCCAGCATTTT. This codes for CASSYGGRYSNQPQHF.

J is TRBJ2-3 and V is TRBV19, with D tentatively TRBD1 (6 bases). This CDR3 has 14 amino acids. V lost 3 bases and J lost 1, with 8 bases in between. The germline V gene has CDR1 LNHDA and CDR2 SQIVND (reference sequence). The CDR3 DNA follows: TGTGCCAGTAGTATGGCAGGGGGCACAGATACGCAGTATTTT. Its protein is CASSMAGGTDTQYF.

The sample holds one count of this clone. The V call is TRBV6-5, the J call TRBJ2-3; unclear D gene. Trimming took 4 bases from V and 6 from J, leaving 5 bases between them. The germline CDR1 and CDR2 sequences are MNHEY and SVGAGI. The CDR3 is 11 amino acids. The CDR3 spells CASSWFDTQYF. In nucleotides, the CDR3 is TGTGCCAGCAGTTGGTTCGATACGCAGTATTTT.

This clone occurred a few times. This sequence joins TRBV27 and TRBJ2-7; 9 positions match TRBD2. CDR3 length equals 14 residues. CDR1 MNHEY and CDR2 SMNVEV come from the germline V gene (reference sequence). Losses at the gene ends were 2 bases for V and 9 bases for J; bases not matched to a gene: 8. In nucleotides, the CDR3 is TGTGCCAGCAGTTTAGTAGCGGGAGCACATGTGCAGTACTTC. Its translation is CASSLVAGAHVQYF.

The CDR3 DNA follows: TGCAGCGTTGGTCTAGCGGGGACTCGCAGGGACCAAGAGACCCAGTACTTC. This sequence encodes CSVGLAGTRRDQETQYF. The chain couples TRBV29-1 to TRBJ2-5; 9 bases are a match to TRBD2. Per germline, CDR1 SQVTM and CDR2 ANQGSEA. J lost 0 bases, V lost 4 bases, and 12 bases had no gene match. This CDR3 has 17 residues.

This rearrangement joins TRBV19 to TRBJ1-2; unclear D gene. The germline V and J ends were trimmed by 5 bases and 6 bases, with 16 bases remaining between them. Looked up from germline, CDR1 is LNHDA and CDR2 is SQIVND (reference sequence). There are 14 residues in the CDR3. The CDR3 loop reads CASSPWTLLDGYTF. The CDR3 nucleotides are TGTGCCAGTAGTCCTTGGACCCTCCTTGATGGCTACACCTTC.

The chain employs TRBV7-9 and TRBJ2-7; TRBD1 might be the D (6 bases). V shed 2 bases and J shed 2 bases, with 13 bases lying between them. Germline V CDR1 and CDR2: SEHNR, FQNEAQ (reference sequence). The CDR3 loop spans 15 amino acids. The CDR3: CASSLTQGPTYEQYF. The DNA of the CDR3 is TGTGCCAGCAGCTTAACTCAGGGGCCAACCTACGAGCAGTACTTC. Filled out from reference TRBV7-9 and TRBJ2-7, the complete variable domain reads DTGVSQNPRHKITKRGQNVTFRCDPISEHNRLYWYRQTLGQGPEFLTYFQNEAQLEKSRLLSDRFSAERPKGSFSTLEIQRTEQGDSAMYLCASSLTQGPTYEQYFGPGTRLTVT.

The rearrangement links TRBV5-1 to TRBJ1-2; no clear D. V shed 7 bases and J shed 4 bases, with 11 bases lying between them. Germline V gene sequence: CDR1 SGHRS, CDR2 YFSETQ. There are 12 residues in the CDR3. The CDR3 reads CASGTTAYGYTF. The CDR3 region has the DNA TGCGCCAGCGGAACTACGGCCTATGGCTACACCTTC.

Only one count was recorded for this clone. V is TRBV10-3 and J is TRBJ2-5; TRBD2 aligns across 7 bases. This CDR3 contains 13 residues. Per germline, CDR1 ENHRY and CDR2 SYGVKD. V gave up 10 bases and J gave up 4 bases; unmatched junction bases: 9. The CDR3 coding sequence is TGTGCCACCCTCGGACTAGAGGGAGAGACCCAGTACTTC. Protein: CATLGLEGETQYF.

J is TRBJ2-3 and V is TRBV25-1, with TRBD2 matching 9 bases. This CDR3 spans 14 amino acids. Losses at the gene ends were 4 bases for V and 2 bases for J; bases not matched to a gene: 1. Germline CDR1 is MGHDK and CDR2 is SYGVNS. The CDR3 coding sequence is TGTGCCAGCAGTGTGGGACTAGCCACAGATACGCAGTATTTT. This encodes CASSVGLATDTQYF.

This clone showed up just once. This sequence joins TRBV27 and TRBJ1-6, with D unresolved. Germline V gene sequence: CDR1 MNHEY, CDR2 SMNVEV (reference sequence). V was trimmed by 6 bases and J by 10 bases, leaving 13 bases between them. The CDR3 runs to 13 residues. CDR3 sequence (DNA): TGTGCCAGCAGGCAAAGTGGGTTGTCACCCCTCCACTTT. Translation gives CASRQSGLSPLHF.

The CDR3 region has the DNA TGTGCCAGCAGCCAGGGAAATACACATGGCTACACCTTC. It translates to CASSQGNTHGYTF. J is TRBJ1-2 and V is TRBV14; D gene uncertain. Trimming took 3 bases from V and 6 from J, leaving 11 bases between them. This CDR3 is built from 13 residues. Germline V gene lookup returns CDR1 SGHDN and CDR2 FVKESK.

The gene calls are TRBV9 and TRBJ2-7; 7 bases line up with TRBD2. The CDR3 totals 16 residues. CDR1 SGDLS and CDR2 YYNGEE come from the germline V gene. After removal of 4 bases from V and 3 bases from J, the junction contained 13 bases not matched to a gene. The CDR3 region is CASSPEARGTYYEQYF. The CDR3 DNA reads as TGTGCCAGCAGCCCTGAGGCGCGGGGGACCTACTACGAGCAGTACTTC.

This chain connects TRBV29-1 to TRBJ1-2, with a weak D call TRBD1 (6 bases). The germline CDR1 and CDR2 sequences are SQVTM and ANQGSEA. The CDR3 consists of 13 residues. Trimming took 0 bases from V and 2 from J, leaving 7 bases between them. The CDR3 protein is CSVEDQGNYGYTF. The DNA for the CDR3 is TGCAGCGTTGAAGATCAGGGGAACTATGGCTACACCTTC.

This clone was seen a handful of times. The V and J genes are TRBV19 and TRBJ2-2; D remains ambiguous. CDR1 is LNHDA and CDR2 is SQIVND in the germline V gene (reference sequence). V was trimmed by 5 bases and J by 6 bases, leaving 4 bases between them. The CDR3 has 11 amino acids. The CDR3: CASSSPGELFF. CDR3 nucleotides: TGTGCCAGTAGTTCACCCGGGGAGCTGTTTTTT.

The chain links TRBV14 to TRBJ1-1; TRBD1 is a possible D gene (5 bases). From germline, CDR1 is SGHDN and CDR2 FVKESK. V lost 5 bases and J 8 bases, leaving 18 bases between the germline ends. The CDR3 consists of 14 residues. For the CDR3, the DNA is TGTGCCAGCAGCGGGCACGAGGGGAGAGGGGAAGCTTTCTTT. It encodes CASSGHEGRGEAFF. The full variable domain, completed using reference TRBV14 and TRBJ1-1, is EAGVTQFPSHSVIEKGQTVTLRCDPISGHDNLYWYRRVMGKEIKFLLHFVKESKQDESGMPNNRFLAERTGGTYSTLKVQPAELEDSGVYFCASSGHEGRGEAFFGQGTRLTVV.